This is a list of T cell receptor beta chains from one sample in a study of OX40 agonist ivuxolimab in advanced cancers. The protocol was immunoSEQ multiplex PCR, while the TCRdb copy is restricted to in-frame clones and leaves out a portion. The sample shows some 26,000 clones, around 79% of them seen only once. The specimen was CD4+ or CD8+ T cells sorted from blood, collected in a trial of the OX40 agonist ivuxolimab. The receptors originated from an adult with an advanced solid tumor such as melanoma, head and neck, liver or kidney cancer. CDR3s include the opening cysteine and the closing phenylalanine or tryptophan. Each record gives: CDR3 length, D gene, J gene, clone size, V gene, CDR3 DNA, CDR3 protein. D genes are given only for firm matches. Some rows have no size entry. The others give once, few or many, or a class for an expanded clone.

15 | - | TRBJ2-3 | - | TRBV19 | TGTGCCAGTAGATCCGGGTCTAGCGTCACAGATACGCAGTATTTT | CASRSGSSVTDTQYF
14 | - | TRBJ1-2 | - | TRBV5-1 | TGCGCCAGCAGCTTGGACACAGGGAACTATGGCTACACCTTC | CASSLDTGNYGYTF
15 | - | TRBJ2-1 | - | TRBV11-2 | TGTGCCAGCAGCTTAGGGAGCGGAACCTACAATGAGCAGTTCTTC | CASSLGSGTYNEQFF
13 | - | TRBJ2-2 | - | TRBV7-9 | TGTGCCAGCAGCCCCCCAATCACCGGGGAGCTGTTTTTT | CASSPPITGELFF
14 | - | TRBJ2-3 | - | TRBV30 | TGTGCCTGGAGTGGCCTAGGGGGGGCAGATACGCAGTATTTT | CAWSGLGGADTQYF
16 | TRBD1 | TRBJ2-7 | - | TRBV4-2 | TGTGCCAGCAGCCAAGACTGGACAGGCCTGGTGAACGAGCAGTACTTC | CASSQDWTGLVNEQYF
17 | - | TRBJ2-3 | once | TRBV14 | TGTGCCAGCAGCCTTCATACGGCGTCACCCGGGACAGATACGCAGTATTTT | CASSLHTASPGTDTQYF
16 | - | TRBJ1-1 | - | TRBV11-2 | TGTGCCAGCAGCTTAATACAGGGAAGGTTGAACACTGAAGCTTTCTTT | CASSLIQGRLNTEAFF
15 | TRBD1 | TRBJ2-7 | - | TRBV28 | TGTGCCAGCAGTTTCGGGGACAGGTACTACTACGAGCAGTACTTC | CASSFGDRYYYEQYF
16 | - | TRBJ2-3 | - | TRBV7-9 | TGTGCCAGCAGCTTCTTGCGGACGGGCGCCACAGATACGCAGTATTTT | CASSFLRTGATDTQYF
14 | - | TRBJ2-7 | - | TRBV7-9 | TGTGCCAGCAGCTTAGTCGTGCCCCCCTACGAGCAGTACTTC | CASSLVVPPYEQYF
17 | TRBD1 | TRBJ1-2 | - | TRBV28 | TGTGCCAGCAGTACTCGCCAAGGACAGGGGGCGCGGTATGGCTACACCTTC | CASSTRQGQGARYGYTF
14 | TRBD1 | TRBJ2-7 | - | TRBV7-8 | TGTGCCAGCAGCCTGACAGGGGGCGTCCACGAGCAGTACTTC | CASSLTGGVHEQYF
12 | - | TRBJ2-5 | - | TRBV5-1 | TGCGCCAGCAGCGACGCCCAAGAGACCCAGTACTTC | CASSDAQETQYF
16 | - | TRBJ1-1 | once | TRBV11-3 | TGTGCCAGCAGCTCCCGCGGGGGCAGGGTAAACACTGAAGCTTTCTTT | CASSSRGGRVNTEAFF
14 | - | TRBJ2-1 | once | TRBV5-1 | TGCGCCAGTAGCTTGTATCCGGGGGACAATGAGCAGTTCTTC | CASSLYPGDNEQFF
15 | TRBD1 | TRBJ2-1 | once | TRBV28 | TGTGCCAGCAGTTTCATAGGGGGCTTAGGCAATGAGCAGTTCTTC | CASSFIGGLGNEQFF
15 | - | TRBJ2-1 | few | TRBV14 | TGTGCCAGCAGCCAAGCAGGTGGAGGGTATTATGAGCAGTTCTTC | CASSQAGGGYYEQFF
13 | - | TRBJ2-1 | - | TRBV29-1 | TGCAGCGTAAAGGGGGAGTCCTACAATGAGCAGTTCTTC | CSVKGESYNEQFF
17 | TRBD1 | TRBJ1-1 | - | TRBV18 | TGTGCCAGCTCACCAATCTCGGGACAGGGCATGAACACTGAAGCTTTCTTT | CASSPISGQGMNTEAFF
15 | TRBD2 | TRBJ2-7 | - | TRBV29-1 | TGCAGCGTTGAAGATCTCGCTAGCGGGAAATACGAGCAGTACTTC | CSVEDLASGKYEQYF
15 | TRBD2 | TRBJ2-5 | few | TRBV13 | TGTGCCAGCAGCTTAGGGCGGGAGTACCAAGAGACCCAGTACTTC | CASSLGREYQETQYF
14 | TRBD1 | TRBJ1-5 | few | TRBV6-1 | TGTGCCAGCAGTCAGGGGGGGGAATATCAGCCCCAGCATTTT | CASSQGGEYQPQHF
15 | - | TRBJ2-5 | - | TRBV30 | TGTGCCTGGAACGCGGGACAGCTCGCAGGGGAGACCCAGTACTTC | CAWNAGQLAGETQYF
15 | - | TRBJ2-4 | - | TRBV27 | TGTGCCAGCAGTTTCAGTCCGGTAGCCAAAAACATTCAGTACTTC | CASSFSPVAKNIQYF
15 | - | TRBJ2-5 | - | TRBV28 | TGTGCCAGCAGTTTTTTTCAGGGTGAGGGTGAGACCCAGTACTTC | CASSFFQGEGETQYF
14 | - | TRBJ2-7 | - | TRBV4-1 | TGCGCCAGCAGCCAAAGCAGGGGTCGCTACGAGCAGTACTTC | CASSQSRGRYEQYF
12 | - | TRBJ2-3 | - | TRBV5-4 | TGTGCCAGCAGCTTGCGCACAGATACGCAGTATTTT | CASSLRTDTQYF
16 | TRBD1 | TRBJ1-4 | - | TRBV7-9 | TGTGCCAGCAGCTTCGCCGGGACAGGGGCCGATGAAAAACTGTTTTTT | CASSFAGTGADEKLFF
15 | TRBD1 | TRBJ1-5 | few | TRBV6-5 | TGTGCCAGCAGTTCTTACAGGGGGAGCAATCAGCCCCAGCATTTT | CASSSYRGSNQPQHF
17 | TRBD2 | TRBJ2-3 | once | TRBV27 | TGTGCCAGCAGTTTTCTTCGACTAGCGGGAGATGTAGATACGCAGTATTTT | CASSFLRLAGDVDTQYF
14 | TRBD1 | TRBJ2-7 | - | TRBV7-6 | TGTGCCAGCAGCCCCCGGGACAGCTCCTACGAGCAGTACTTC | CASSPRDSSYEQYF
13 | - | TRBJ2-7 | few | TRBV30 | TGTGCCTGGAGCCTAGGAAGTTCCTACGAGCAGTACTTC | CAWSLGSSYEQYF
15 | TRBD1 | TRBJ2-1 | few | TRBV7-6 | TGTGCCAGCAGCTTAACAGGGGGCATTTTGGGTGAGCAGTTCTTC | CASSLTGGILGEQFF
11 | - | TRBJ1-1 | - | TRBV6-1 | TGTGCCAGCATTATTGGGGGCGAAGCTTTCTTT | CASIIGGEAFF
14 | TRBD2 | TRBJ2-2 | - | TRBV27 | TGTGCCAGCAGTTTACTAGCGGGAGGTGGGGAGCTGTTTTTT | CASSLLAGGGELFF
14 | TRBD1 | TRBJ1-2 | - | TRBV6-1 | TGTGCCAGCAGTAACAGGGGGCGCTGGGATGGCTACACCTTC | CASSNRGRWDGYTF
17 | - | TRBJ2-3 | - | TRBV7-6 | TGTGCCAGCAGCCCCGGGGCAGTACTACCAGGCACAGATACGCAGTATTTT | CASSPGAVLPGTDTQYF
14 | - | TRBJ2-7 | - | TRBV27 | TGTGCCAGCAGTTGGGGACAAGGTCCCTACGAGCAGTACTTC | CASSWGQGPYEQYF
14 | - | TRBJ1-5 | once | TRBV27 | TGTGCCAGCAGTTCAACTGGCTTTTATCAGCCCCAGCATTTT | CASSSTGFYQPQHF
14 | - | TRBJ1-3 | medium-sized | TRBV27 | TGTGCCAGCAGCCCATCGATTAGGGGAAACACCATATATTTT | CASSPSIRGNTIYF
14 | TRBD1 | TRBJ2-3 | - | TRBV7-8 | TGTGCCAGCAGCCCCCGGACAGGGCAAGATACGCAGTATTTT | CASSPRTGQDTQYF
16 | - | TRBJ2-1 | once | TRBV28 | TGTGCCAGCAGTTTATTTCTAGGGGAGACCTACAATGAGCAGTTCTTC | CASSLFLGETYNEQFF
15 | - | TRBJ1-1 | - | TRBV9 | TGTGCCAGCAGCGTAGGCGGAGGGGGGAGGACTGAAGCTTTCTTT | CASSVGGGGRTEAFF